This is a list of T cell receptor beta chains from one sample in a study of T cell responses to AZD1222 COVID-19 vaccine. Clones were read by immunoSEQ multiplex PCR, and TCRdb kept only the in-frame ones, dropping some. This sample has about 100,000 clones; approximately 90% occur once, and the top ten carry about 6.8%. Sequencing was performed on peripheral blood, taken 28 days after the second AZD1222 dose. These receptors were collected from an adult who received the AZD1222 COVID-19 vaccine. Each CDR3 is given with its conserved first and last residue. A D gene is named only where the DNA matches it firmly. Size values are once, few and many counts, or a class for expanded clones, and some rows have none.

clone_size,j_call,v_call,d_call,cdr3_aa,cdr3_nt
once,TRBJ1-4,TRBV19,NA,CATHTTNEKLFF,TGTGCCACCCACACAACTAATGAAAAACTGTTTTTT
once,TRBJ2-7,TRBV28,NA,CASSLWPGLSYEQYF,TGTGCCAGCAGTTTATGGCCGGGGCTCTCCTACGAGCAGTACTTC
NA,TRBJ2-2,TRBV19,NA,CASSIELSTGELFF,TGTGCCAGTAGTATCGAGCTCAGCACCGGGGAGCTGTTTTTT
NA,TRBJ1-1,TRBV6-6,NA,CASIDTGGGNTEAFF,TGTGCCAGCATTGACACTGGGGGCGGGAACACTGAAGCTTTCTTT
NA,TRBJ1-3,TRBV9,TRBD1,CASSVGGHTGESGNTIYF,TGTGCCAGCAGCGTAGGGGGTCATACAGGGGAATCTGGAAACACCATATATTTT
NA,TRBJ2-2,TRBV28,NA,CASSFTYTGELFF,TGTGCCAGCAGCTTTACGTACACCGGGGAGCTGTTTTTT
NA,TRBJ2-2,TRBV6-1,TRBD1,CASSERGQGTGELFF,TGTGCCAGCAGTGAACGTGGACAGGGAACCGGGGAGCTGTTTTTT
few,TRBJ1-4,TRBV12-5,TRBD1,CASGPGQGQDATNEKLFF,TGTGCTAGTGGTCCGGGACAGGGGCAGGATGCAACTAATGAAAAACTGTTTTTT
NA,TRBJ1-2,TRBV20-1,NA,CSAIQVSGYTF,TGCAGTGCTATACAGGTCTCTGGCTACACCTTC
once,TRBJ1-5,TRBV19,NA,CASSLTEYSNQPQHF,TGTGCCAGTAGTCTTACAGAGTATAGCAATCAGCCCCAGCATTTT
NA,TRBJ1-2,TRBV27,NA,CASSLSDNYGYTF,TGTGCCAGCAGTTTATCGGATAACTATGGCTACACCTTC
NA,TRBJ2-7,TRBV7-2,TRBD2,CASSSGTSGPYEQYF,TGTGCCAGCAGCTCCGGGACTAGCGGCCCCTACGAGCAGTACTTC
NA,TRBJ2-2,TRBV7-2,TRBD1,CASSFDRVGTGELFF,TGTGCCAGCAGCTTTGACAGGGTTGGTACCGGGGAGCTGTTTTTT
NA,TRBJ2-7,TRBV27,NA,CASSPGTGRGYEQYF,TGTGCCAGCAGTCCCGGGACCGGCAGGGGCTACGAGCAGTACTTC
few,TRBJ2-7,TRBV6-5,TRBD2,CASSTSGTSSYEQYF,TGTGCCAGCAGTACCAGCGGGACGAGCTCCTACGAGCAGTACTTC
NA,TRBJ2-1,TRBV29-1,TRBD1,CSVLNQGANEQFF,TGCAGCGTTTTAAATCAGGGGGCTAATGAGCAGTTCTTC